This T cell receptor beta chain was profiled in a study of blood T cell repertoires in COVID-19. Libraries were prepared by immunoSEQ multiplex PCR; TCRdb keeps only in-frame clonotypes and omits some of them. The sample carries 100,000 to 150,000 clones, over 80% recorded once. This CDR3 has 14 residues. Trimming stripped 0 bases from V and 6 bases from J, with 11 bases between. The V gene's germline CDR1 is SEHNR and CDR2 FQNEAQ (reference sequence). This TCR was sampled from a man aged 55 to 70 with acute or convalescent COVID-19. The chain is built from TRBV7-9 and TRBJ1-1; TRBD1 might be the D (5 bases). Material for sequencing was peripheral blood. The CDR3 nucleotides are TGTGCCAGCAGCTTAGCGCAAGGGGCCGCTGAAGCTTTCTTT. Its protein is CASSLAQGAAEAFF.